This T cell receptor beta chain derives from a study of cytomegalovirus exposure and HLA in healthy donors. Findings of the study overall: As a later analysis revealed, most CMV-associated TCR beta chains appeared HLA-restricted. In vitro work confirmed that a few CMV-associated chains recognize CMV antigens.

V lost 4 bases and J 7 bases, leaving 20 bases between the germline ends. Germline assignment: CDR1 SGDLS and CDR2 YYNGEE. The CDR3 totals 15 residues. Comment on this clone: What it recognizes is unknown.

Primers for the PCR totalled 60 Vbeta and 13 Jbeta. Produced via immunoSEQ multiplex PCR; TCRdb's table is partial and in-frame only. Of under 200,000 clones listed, 78% are singletons. Material for sequencing was PBMCs. The genes are TRBV9 and TRBJ1-2; a weak D match, TRBD1 (5 bases). This TCR came from a woman aged 40 to 55 in good health and CMV-seronegative. CDR3 residues: CASSPWGPLGGGYTF. CDR3 DNA: TGTGCCAGCAGCCCATGGGGCCCTCTGGGGGGTGGCTACACCTTC.